The next 29 T cell receptor beta chains were all read from a single sample in a study of identical twins. TCRdb reprocessed the 5' RACE reads via MiXCR and lists one record per CDR3 protein. The repertoire has 650,000 to 750,000 distinct CDR3 sequences, 21% of them found once; the top ten carry over 4%. These data were also filed under a second study, of T cells expressing NK-cell markers.

Sequencing used PBMCs. The receptor source for this set is a woman between 18 and 29 years old in good health.

This clonotype was recorded a few times. The chain uses TRBV20-1 and TRBJ1-6; weak D call: TRBD1 (5 bases). With 5 bases removed from V and 9 bases from J, the gap between germline ends came to 17 bases. The CDR3 loop spans 14 amino acids. Per germline, CDR1 DFQATT and CDR2 SNEGSKA (reference sequence). The CDR3 is CSALLSGTGSPLHF. CDR3 in DNA: TGCAGTGCTCTCCTCTCAGGGACTGGTTCACCCCTCCACTTT.

The V call is TRBV15, the J call TRBJ2-2, with D possibly being TRBD2 (5 bases). This CDR3 has 16 residues. Germline CDR1 reads LNHNV; CDR2 reads YYDKDF (reference sequence). V was cut by 0 bases and J by 1 base, with 9 bases left in between. In DNA, the CDR3 is TGTGCCACCAGCAGAGACGGGAACAAGAACACCGGGGAGCTGTTTTTT. Translated: CATSRDGNKNTGELFF.

J is TRBJ1-4 and V is TRBV20-1; D call uncertain. Trimming stripped 3 bases from V and 4 bases from J, with 12 bases between. The CDR3 has 14 amino acids. Germline loops: CDR1 DFQATT, CDR2 SNEGSKA (reference sequence). The CDR3 sequence is CSASSGPFNEKLFF. CDR3 bases: TGCAGTGCTAGCTCCGGGCCGTTTAATGAAAAACTGTTTTTT.

The gene calls are TRBV12-3 or TRBV12-4 and TRBJ1-2, with no clear D. The CDR3 spans 13 residues. V lost 2 bases to trimming and J lost 9 bases, with 13 bases between them. The CDR3 loop reads CASSLSNTPSYTF. The CDR3 region has the DNA TGTGCCAGCAGTTTATCGAACACTCCCAGCTACACCTTC.

In this sample, this clonotype turned up a few times. The J gene is TRBJ2-1, the V gene TRBV5-5; possibly TRBD2 for D (6 bases). Trimming removed 0 bases at V and 8 bases at J, with 18 bases between. CDR3 length equals 16 residues. Germline CDR1 reads SGHKS; CDR2 reads YYEKEE (reference sequence). The DNA for the CDR3 is TGTGCCAGCAGCTTGGAGGCCAATGTCGGGAGCGATGAGCAGTTCTTC. Its translation: CASSLEANVGSDEQFF.

This clonotype was detected ten times or more. The CDR3: CASSLVTSGFYNEQFF. The CDR3 DNA reads as TGTGCCAGCAGCTTGGTGACTAGCGGGTTCTACAATGAGCAGTTCTTC. This rearrangement joins TRBV5-6 to TRBJ2-1; 10 nucleotides match TRBD2. Trimming removed 0 bases from V and 3 bases from J; junction bases left unmatched: 3. Germline V CDR1 and CDR2: SGHDT, YYEEEE. This CDR3 has 16 residues.

This clonotype was observed many times. The chain carries TRBV6-1 and TRBJ2-1; D remains unclear. The CDR3 has 12 residues. V lost 6 bases and J 2 bases, leaving 5 bases between the germline ends. Germline V lookup: CDR1 MNHNS, CDR2 SASEGT. CDR3 sequence (DNA): TGTGCCAGCAGGCTCGCCTACAATGAGCAGTTCTTC. Its protein is CASRLAYNEQFF.

This clonotype has only a few counts. The chain couples TRBV28 to TRBJ2-7; D perhaps matches TRBD1 (5 bases). The CDR3 contains 13 residues. V lost 3 bases and J lost 6, with 12 bases in between. Germline CDR1 and CDR2: MDHEN and SYDVKM. CDR3 loop: CASSLNLQGEQYF. Written as DNA, the CDR3 is TGTGCCAGCAGTTTGAACCTTCAGGGCGAGCAGTACTTC.

The CDR3 region has the DNA TGTGCCAGCAGTCGGATTCCGGGACAGGGAGTGGCAGATACGCAGTATTTT. Its protein product is CASSRIPGQGVADTQYF. The rearrangement uses TRBV27 and TRBJ2-3; 9 bases are a match to TRBD1. This CDR3 is built from 17 residues. V shed 5 bases and J 4 bases; nucleotides not matched to a gene: 13. Germline assignment: CDR1 MNHEY and CDR2 SMNVEV (reference sequence).

This sequence joins TRBV5-1 and TRBJ2-1; the match to TRBD1 covers 8 bases. The V segment lost 6 bases and the J segment 2 bases; nucleotides outside the gene matches: 10. CDR3 length: 16 amino acids. Germline-derived CDR1 and CDR2 are SGHRS and YFSETQ. For the CDR3, the DNA is TGCGCCAGCACAGGACAGGGCTTACCTCCCTACAATGAGCAGTTCTTC. The encoded protein is CASTGQGLPPYNEQFF.

This clonotype was counted between two and nine times. This chain connects TRBV20-1 to TRBJ2-1, with 7 bases fitting TRBD2. The CDR3 covers 16 residues. V trimming: 0 bases; J trimming: 7 bases; junction bases outside the gene matches: 12. Germline-derived CDR1 and CDR2 are DFQATT and SNEGSKA (reference sequence). For the CDR3, the DNA is TGCAGTGCTAGAGATAGAGTCGGCGGGCGGGGGAATGAGCAGTTCTTC. Its protein is CSARDRVGGRGNEQFF.

This chain links TRBV29-1 with TRBJ1-1, with TRBD1 matching over 7 bases. There are 13 residues in the CDR3. Germline V lookup: CDR1 SQVTM, CDR2 ANQGSEA. Trimming at V came to 3 bases and at J to 10 bases, leaving 11 bases not matched to a gene. In DNA, the CDR3 is TGCAGCGTTGAGGGGGACAGCCGCGGTGGAGCTTTCTTT. Amino acid sequence: CSVEGDSRGGAFF.

This rearrangement joins TRBV11-2 to TRBJ2-7; D unresolved. CDR1 is SGHAT, CDR2 FQNNGV, per germline. The V end lost 5 bases, the J end lost 7 bases, and 18 bases lay between the germline ends. The CDR3 length is 14 residues. This CDR3 is CASSPELLMREQYF. CDR3 in DNA: TGTGCCAGCAGCCCAGAGCTCCTCATGAGGGAGCAGTACTTC.

In this sample, this clonotype turned up a few times. The rearrangement links TRBV5-5 to TRBJ2-1; D is unclear. This CDR3 has 15 amino acids. The germline V gene encodes CDR1 SGHKS and CDR2 YYEKEE (reference sequence). The V gene lost 2 bases and the J gene lost 1 base, with 10 bases spanning the gap. The CDR3 nucleotides are TGTGCCAGCAGCTTTACTTTGGGGTCCTACAATGAGCAGTTCTTC. Amino acid sequence: CASSFTLGSYNEQFF.

This clonotype was observed a few times. The chain joins TRBV7-8 to TRBJ2-7, with D possibly TRBD2 on 5 matching bases. Germline assignment: CDR1 SGHVS and CDR2 FQNEAQ. The CDR3 runs 14 residues. The V and J ends lost 5 bases and 0 bases respectively, with 11 bases between them. The CDR3 here is CASSTERSSYEQYF. As DNA, the CDR3 is TGTGCCAGCAGCACCGAGCGGAGCTCCTACGAGCAGTACTTC.

This chain connects TRBV4-2 to TRBJ2-6; 7 nucleotides match TRBD1. The CDR3 is 18 residues long. J gave up 2 bases and V 1 base, and 8 bases lay outside the gene matches. CDR1 LGHNA and CDR2 YNFKEQ come from the germline V gene. CDR3 DNA sequence: TGTGCCAGCAGCCAAGTACAGGGGACACTCGCTGGGGCCAACGTCCTGACTTTC. Its protein product is CASSQVQGTLAGANVLTF.

In its sample, this clonotype was seen many times. This chain joins TRBV5-5 and TRBJ2-7, with D maybe TRBD2 (5 bases). CDR1 SGHKS and CDR2 YYEKEE come from the germline V gene (reference sequence). The V and J ends lost 4 bases and 0 bases respectively, with 14 bases between them. CDR3 size: 15 residues. In DNA form, the CDR3 reads TGTGCCAGCAGCCCCTCCGGGGAACACTCCTACGAGCAGTACTTC. Protein: CASSPSGEHSYEQYF.

This chain joins TRBV15 and TRBJ2-5; perhaps TRBD2 as D (6 bases). There are 14 residues in the CDR3. Trimming cost V 3 bases and J 1 base, with 9 bases left between them. Germline V gene sequence: CDR1 LNHNV, CDR2 YYDKDF (reference sequence). CDR3 bases: TGTGCCACCAGCAGCCGGGGGATCCAAGAGACCCAGTACTTC. It codes for CATSSRGIQETQYF.

The chain combines TRBV5-5 with TRBJ2-3, with D perhaps matching TRBD1 (6 bases). CDR1 SGHKS and CDR2 YYEKEE come from the germline V gene (reference sequence). The CDR3 spans 15 residues. V lost 0 bases and J lost 2, with 10 bases in between. CDR3 in amino acids: CASSLARGDTDTQYF. CDR3 in DNA: TGTGCCAGCAGCTTGGCCAGGGGAGACACAGATACGCAGTATTTT.

The chain has TRBV5-1 and TRBJ1-1, with 8 bases matching TRBD1. The J segment lost 5 bases and the V segment lost 4 bases, leaving 7 bases of the junction unmatched. The germline gives CDR1 SGHRS, CDR2 YFSETQ. CDR3 length: 14 amino acids. As DNA, the CDR3 is TGCGCCAGCAGCGTGGCGACAGGGGTAACTGAAGCTTTCTTT. Translation gives CASSVATGVTEAFF.

This clonotype was seen a few times. The J gene is TRBJ2-1, the V gene TRBV6-2 or TRBV6-3; D unclear. The ends were cut back, 0 bases at V and 9 bases at J, with 6 bases in the middle. The CDR3 is made up of 12 amino acids. The germline V gene encodes CDR1 MNHEY and CDR2 SVGEGT. Written as DNA, the CDR3 is TGTGCCAGCAGTTACTCCTCCATTGAGCAGTTCTTC. Amino acid sequence: CASSYSSIEQFF.

This clonotype was counted many times. The chain couples TRBV29-1 to TRBJ2-3, with TRBD2 as a possible D gene (5 bases). The germline V gene has CDR1 SQVTM and CDR2 ANQGSEA. The CDR3 loop spans 13 amino acids. Trimming pared 7 bases from V and 6 bases from J, leaving 17 bases between. This CDR3 is CSAFDYPSDTQYF. CDR3 nucleotide sequence: TGCAGCGCTTTCGACTACCCCAGTGATACGCAGTATTTT.

This clonotype was detected ten times or more. V is TRBV20-1 and J is TRBJ2-1, with D perhaps matching TRBD2 (5 bases). Trimming took off 5 bases at V and 7 bases at J, with 18 bases between the two ends. The length of the CDR3 is 14 residues. The V gene's germline CDR1 is DFQATT and CDR2 SNEGSKA (reference sequence). The CDR3 DNA reads TGCAGTGCTTTCTCAGGACCCCGAGGGAATGAGCAGTTCTTC. Translating gives CSAFSGPRGNEQFF.

This clonotype was recorded a few times. The chain combines TRBV5-5 with TRBJ1-2, with unresolved D. This CDR3 is 15 amino acids long. In germline, CDR1 is SGHKS, CDR2 YYEKEE (reference sequence). V shed 4 bases and J shed 6 bases, with 19 bases lying between them. The CDR3 reads CASSVARGGVNGYTF. The CDR3 bases are TGTGCCAGCAGCGTCGCTCGGGGAGGAGTAAATGGCTACACCTTC. The full variable domain, with the rest looked up from reference TRBV5-5 and TRBJ1-2, is DAGVTQSPTHLIKTRGQQVTLRCSPISGHKSVSWYQQVLGQGPQFIFQYYEKEERGRGNFPDRFSARQFPNYSSELNVNALLLGDSALYLCASSVARGGVNGYTFGSGTRLTVV.

The V and J genes are TRBV4-3 and TRBJ2-2; unclear D gene. Germline V lookup: CDR1 LGHNA, CDR2 YSLEER. CDR3 size: 16 residues. With 3 bases removed from V and 6 bases from J, the gap between germline ends came to 17 bases. The CDR3 DNA reads TGCGCCAGCAGCCATCAAGGGATTAGTGGAGCCGGGGAGCTGTTTTTT. It is translated as CASSHQGISGAGELFF.

This clonotype showed up just a few times. The chain recombines TRBV7-2 with TRBJ2-3; D might be TRBD2 (7 bases). From germline, CDR1 is SGHTA and CDR2 FQGNSA. CDR3 size: 16 residues. Trimming took off 2 bases at V and 4 bases at J, with 16 bases between the two ends. The CDR3 DNA reads TGTGCCAGCAGCTTATCTGGGGGAGGGGGGTCAGATACGCAGTATTTT. This translates into CASSLSGGGGSDTQYF.

The chain couples TRBV20-1 to TRBJ2-2, with D possibly matching TRBD1 (6 bases). V was trimmed by 6 bases and J by 4 bases, leaving 18 bases between them. Germline-derived CDR1 and CDR2 are DFQATT and SNEGSKA (reference sequence). The CDR3 contains 15 residues. The CDR3 sequence is CSALDRSRFTGELFF. The CDR3 DNA sequence: TGCAGTGCCCTAGACAGGTCCCGATTCACCGGGGAGCTGTTTTTT.

This clonotype was seen only a few times. The chain combines TRBV20-1 with TRBJ2-5; no firm D call. The CDR3 is 14 amino acids. V was cut by 7 bases and J by 4 bases, with 19 bases left in between. Germline CDR1 reads DFQATT; CDR2 reads SNEGSKA (reference sequence). The CDR3 protein is CSGKAATLSETQYF. CDR3 sequence (DNA): TGCAGTGGGAAGGCTGCTACCTTATCAGAGACCCAGTACTTC.

This sequence joins TRBV7-2 and TRBJ1-2; TRBD1 matches 8 bases. The CDR3 is made up of 13 amino acids. The germline gives CDR1 SGHTA, CDR2 FQGNSA. Germline trimming cut 2 bases from V and 6 bases from J; bases unmatched to any gene: 2. This CDR3 is CASSLRTGHGYTF. The DNA of the CDR3 is TGTGCCAGCAGCTTAAGGACAGGGCATGGCTACACCTTC. Looking up the rest from reference TRBV7-2 and TRBJ1-2 gives the full variable domain: GAGVSQSPSNKVTEKGKDVELRCDPISGHTALYWYRQSLGQGLEFLIYFQGNSAPDKSGLPSDRFSAERTGGSVSTLTIQRTQQEDSAVYLCASSLRTGHGYTFGSGTRLTVV.